Below, one TCR beta chain is given with its context. Its antigen is still unknown. Base-call qualities are not available, and no considerably larger clone is one nucleotide away. The trial excluded patients who had a history of autoimmune disease or who were on systemic immunosuppression. Peripheral blood for TCR sequencing was drawn from every dose cohort at baseline, at cycle 4 day 1 and at cycle 7 day 1. The samples were drawn from a first-in-human, open-label, multicenter phase I dose-escalation trial of ivuxolimab. Adults with locally advanced or metastatic melanoma, renal cell carcinoma, hepatocellular carcinoma or head and neck squamous cell carcinoma were enrolled in the trial. Before TCR sequencing, CD4+ and CD8+ T cells were separately sorted from peripheral blood. Genomic DNA was extracted from sorted cells for sequencing of the TCRbeta CDR3 region. The immunoSEQ Assay was used to sequence the TCRbeta CDR3 regions. TCRdb mirrors the immuneACCESS table, restricted to in-frame sequences. Some clones are absent from its copies; in checked studies, under half trace to an unresolved V gene, and the reason for the others is unknown. This sample comprises about 54,000 clones, about 89% of them detected only once. 1.3% to 1.5% of the sample comes from the top ten.

CDR1 SGHNT and CDR2 YENEEA are derived from the germline V gene. Inclusive of the bounding cysteine and phenylalanine, the CDR3 is 13 residues long. The only DNA kept is the CDR3, 39 bases in frame from the first base. Trimming at the junction amounts to 5 bases on V and 1 base on J, and the germline ends lie 5 bases apart. The source of the sample is a study of OX40 agonist ivuxolimab in advanced cancers. Regarding the research as a whole: Ivuxolimab, which targeted the costimulatory receptor OX40 (CD134), was an agonistic, fully human IgG2 monoclonal antibody. Intravenous ivuxolimab was administered to patients every 2 weeks at six dose levels: 0.01, 0.1, 0.3, 1.5, 3 and 10 mg/kg. Among the 50 to 55 dose-escalation patients, some 20 had hepatocellular carcinoma, 15 or so melanoma, 9 renal cell carcinoma and 9 head and neck cancer. In the dose-escalation cohort, over 65% of patients were male, and the mean age was approximately 60 years, with a range of roughly 23 to 85. Prior anti-PD-1, anti-PD-L1 or anti-CTLA-4 therapy was permitted, and checkpoint inhibitors had been received by more than 35% of dose-escalation patients. Three dose-escalation patients achieved partial responses, one with hepatocellular carcinoma and two with cutaneous melanoma. Peripheral TCRbeta sequencing was intended to test whether TCR sequence diversity was altered and clonal T-cell expansion was caused by ivuxolimab. The paper covers the monotherapy dose-escalation part of the phase I ivuxolimab trial, which included N of about 50 patients. On the study overall, not on this receptor specifically: Low levels of normalized T-cell clonal expansion were also shown by some nonresponding patients. In the 0.1-3.0 mg/kg groups, partial responders were among the patients with the lowest normalized peripheral clonal expansion, particularly in CD8+ T cells. On average, CD8+ T cells showed more expanded clones than CD4+ T cells after ivuxolimab. The antigen specificity of the peripheral T cells that underwent clonal expansion was not determined. At doses of 0.1 to 3.0 mg/kg, clonal expansion of both CD4+ and CD8+ blood T cells was observed from baseline to week 6.

Specimen: CD4+ or CD8+ T cells sorted from blood, collected in a trial of the OX40 agonist ivuxolimab. The TCR comes from an adult with an advanced solid tumor such as melanoma, head and neck, liver or kidney cancer. The rearranged segments are TRBV11-3 and TRBJ2-2; a confident D gene designation cannot be given. The bases read TGTGCCAGCAGCCTCGTGAACACCGGGGAGCTGTTTTTT. Its protein is CASSLVNTGELFF.